This T cell receptor (beta chain) was identified in a study of blood T cells in healthy people across ages. Trimming shortened V by 2 bases and J by 4 bases, and 11 bases separated the two germline ends. The CDR3 runs 14 residues. Germline CDR1 MNHEY, CDR2 SVGAGI. PCR was performed a second time for about 6 to 12 cycles using a sample-barcoded 5' primer and a J-beta primer mix. Each TCR beta cDNA got a 12-nucleotide random molecular identifier. MiXCR was run by TCRdb on the 5' RACE reads, yielding one entry per CDR3 protein. The top ten clones hold about 23% of a sample with around 1,800,000 distinct CDR3 sequences, about 39% of them seen once.

This TCR came from a human donor in good health. This rearrangement joins TRBV6-5 to TRBJ1-2; D is uncertain. The material sequenced was blood. The CDR3 reads CASSYGGPPYGYTF. In nucleotides, the CDR3 is TGTGCCAGCAGTTACGGCGGGCCGCCCTATGGCTACACCTTC.